These 8 T cell receptor beta chains were sequenced from one sample in a study of T cell responses to AZD1222 COVID-19 vaccine. The data were produced by immunoSEQ multiplex PCR, yet TCRdb's version contains in-frame clones alone and is incomplete. The sample has some 130,000 clones, 80% to 90% seen once. This specimen consisted of peripheral blood, obtained on day 0 of AZD1222 vaccination. These receptor sequences come from an adult in good health.

The J gene is TRBJ1-5, the V gene TRBV30; 11 bases align to TRBD1. CDR3 length equals 15 residues. CDR1 and CDR2 (germline): GTSNPN, SVGIG (reference sequence). V lost 2 bases and J lost 4; bases outside the gene matches: 4. CDR3 DNA: TGTGCCTGGAGTCGGACAGGGGGCTTTAATCAGCCCCAGCATTTT. This gives the protein CAWSRTGGFNQPQHF.

J is TRBJ1-1 and V is TRBV6-2 or TRBV6-3; 8 nucleotides agree with TRBD1. Trimming removed 3 bases from V and 1 base from J; junction bases left unmatched: 4. The germline V gene has CDR1 MNHEY and CDR2 SVGEGT. This CDR3 region has 15 residues. The CDR3 sequence: CASSYTGQANTEAFF. DNA of the CDR3: TGTGCCAGCAGTTATACGGGACAGGCGAACACTGAAGCTTTCTTT.

The chain is built from TRBV5-6 and TRBJ1-5; 9 positions agree with TRBD1. There are 15 residues in the CDR3. Germline CDR1 reads SGHDT; CDR2 reads YYEEEE. J was trimmed by 5 bases and V by 2 bases; bases with no gene match: 5. This CDR3 is CASSFQTGGHQPQHF. CDR3 nucleotides: TGTGCCAGCAGCTTTCAAACAGGGGGCCATCAGCCCCAGCATTTT.

The chain links TRBV10-3 to TRBJ1-5, with D tentatively TRBD1 (5 bases). In germline, CDR1 is ENHRY, CDR2 SYGVKD. The CDR3 sequence is 14 residues long. Trimming took 6 bases from V and 0 from J, leaving 9 bases between them. As DNA, the CDR3 is TGTGCCATCAGCCAGGGACCTAGCAATCAGCCCCAGCATTTT. This gives the protein CAISQGPSNQPQHF.

CDR3 nucleotide sequence: TGCGCCAGCAGCTTGACCTCCGGAATAGAGACCCAGTACTTC. Encoded protein: CASSLTSGIETQYF. J is TRBJ2-5 and V is TRBV5-1, with no clear D. Germline CDR1 is SGHRS and CDR2 is YFSETQ. This CDR3 spans 14 amino acids. V shed 1 base and J shed 4 bases, with 11 bases lying between them.

The J gene is TRBJ1-6, the V gene TRBV6-1; weak D call: TRBD1 (5 bases). V was pared by 3 bases and J by 9 bases, with 18 bases between. Germline V gene sequence: CDR1 MNHNS, CDR2 SASEGT. The CDR3 is 16 amino acids. The CDR3 loop reads CASSDRDLPSSSPLHF. The CDR3 DNA reads TGTGCCAGCAGTGACCGGGACCTCCCAAGTAGTTCACCCCTCCACTTT.

The J gene is TRBJ2-5, the V gene TRBV2, with no clear D. The CDR3 has 13 residues. Germline lookup yields CDR1 SNHLY and CDR2 FYNNEI. Trimming shortened V by 3 bases and J by 5 bases, and 10 bases separated the two germline ends. CDR3 amino acids: CASSDYGFETQYF. The CDR3, as DNA: TGTGCCAGCAGTGACTATGGTTTCGAGACCCAGTACTTC.

A few counts support this clone. This same CDR3 is encoded by further DNA sequences in the sample. The genes are TRBV14 and TRBJ1-1; D unclear. V was shortened by 4 bases and J by 0 bases, with 6 bases between the two germline ends. The CDR3 length is 13 residues. Germline loops: CDR1 SGHDN, CDR2 FVKESK. The CDR3 is CASSPRMNTEAFF. The CDR3 DNA follows: TGTGCCAGCAGCCCTAGGATGAACACTGAAGCTTTCTTT.